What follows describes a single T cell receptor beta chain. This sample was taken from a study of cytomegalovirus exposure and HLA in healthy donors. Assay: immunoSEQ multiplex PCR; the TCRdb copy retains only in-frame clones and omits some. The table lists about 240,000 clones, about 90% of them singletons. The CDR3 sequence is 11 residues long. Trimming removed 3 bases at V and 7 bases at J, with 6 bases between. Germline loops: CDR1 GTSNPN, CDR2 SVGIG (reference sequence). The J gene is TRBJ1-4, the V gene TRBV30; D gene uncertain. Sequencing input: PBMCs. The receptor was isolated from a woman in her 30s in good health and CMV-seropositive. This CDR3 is CAWSDFEKLFF. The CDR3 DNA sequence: TGTGCCTGGAGCGACTTTGAAAAACTGTTTTTT.